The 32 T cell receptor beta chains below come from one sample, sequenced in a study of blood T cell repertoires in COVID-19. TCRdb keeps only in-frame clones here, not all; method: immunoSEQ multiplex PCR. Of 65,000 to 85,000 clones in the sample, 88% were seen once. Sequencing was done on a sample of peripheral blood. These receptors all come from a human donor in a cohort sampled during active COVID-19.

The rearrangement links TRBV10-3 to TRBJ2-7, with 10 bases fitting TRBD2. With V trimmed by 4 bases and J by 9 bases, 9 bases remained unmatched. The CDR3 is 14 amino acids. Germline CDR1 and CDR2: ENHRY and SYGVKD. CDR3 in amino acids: CAISAASGSTGQYF. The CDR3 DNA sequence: TGTGCCATCAGTGCTGCTAGCGGGAGCACGGGGCAGTACTTC.

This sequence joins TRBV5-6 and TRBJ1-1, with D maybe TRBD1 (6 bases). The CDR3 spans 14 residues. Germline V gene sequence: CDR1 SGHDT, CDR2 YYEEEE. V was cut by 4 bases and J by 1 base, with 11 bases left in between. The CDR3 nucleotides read TGTGCCAGCAGCCCCCTAGGGGGGAACACTGAAGCTTTCTTT. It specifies CASSPLGGNTEAFF.

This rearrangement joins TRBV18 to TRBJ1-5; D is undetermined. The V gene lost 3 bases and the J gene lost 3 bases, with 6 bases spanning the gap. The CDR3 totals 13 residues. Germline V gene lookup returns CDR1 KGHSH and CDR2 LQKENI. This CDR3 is CASSPGNNQPQHF. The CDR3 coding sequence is TGTGCCAGCTCACCGGGCAACAATCAGCCCCAGCATTTT.

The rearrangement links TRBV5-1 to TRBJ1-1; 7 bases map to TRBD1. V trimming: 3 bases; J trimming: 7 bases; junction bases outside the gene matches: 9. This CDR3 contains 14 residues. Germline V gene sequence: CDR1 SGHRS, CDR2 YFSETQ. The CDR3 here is CASSSVRDSGEAFF. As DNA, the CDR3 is TGCGCCAGCAGCTCTGTTAGGGACAGTGGTGAAGCTTTCTTT.

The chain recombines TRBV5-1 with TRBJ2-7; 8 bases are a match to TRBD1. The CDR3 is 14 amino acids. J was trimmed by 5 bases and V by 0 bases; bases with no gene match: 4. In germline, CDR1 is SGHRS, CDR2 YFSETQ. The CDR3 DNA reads TGCGCCAGCAGCTTGGGGACAGGGACCCACGAGCAGTACTTC. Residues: CASSLGTGTHEQYF.

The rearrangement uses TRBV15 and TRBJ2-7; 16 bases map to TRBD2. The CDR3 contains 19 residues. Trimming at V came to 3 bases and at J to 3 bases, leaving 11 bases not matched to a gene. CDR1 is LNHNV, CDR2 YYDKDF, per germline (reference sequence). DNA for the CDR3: TGTGCCACCAGCAGTCCCCCGGGACTAGCGGGAGGGCAGAACTACGAGCAGTACTTC. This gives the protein CATSSPPGLAGGQNYEQYF. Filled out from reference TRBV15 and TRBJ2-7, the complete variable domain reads DAMVIQNPRYQVTQFGKPVTLSCSQTLNHNVMYWYQQKSSQAPKLLFHYYDKDFNNEADTPDNFQSRRPNTSFCFLDIRSPGLGDTAMYLCATSSPPGLAGGQNYEQYFGPGTRLTVT.

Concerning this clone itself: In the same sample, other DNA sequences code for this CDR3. The CDR3 loop reads CASSQAGNSPLHF. The CDR3 bases are TGTGCCAGCAGCCAGGCGGGGAATTCACCCCTCCACTTT. The chain uses TRBV3-1 (or the pseudogene TRBV3-2) and TRBJ1-6; D not resolved. With 3 bases removed from V and 7 bases from J, the gap between germline ends came to 7 bases. The CDR3 is made up of 13 amino acids. Germline CDR1 reads LGHDT; CDR2 reads YNNKEL (reference sequence).

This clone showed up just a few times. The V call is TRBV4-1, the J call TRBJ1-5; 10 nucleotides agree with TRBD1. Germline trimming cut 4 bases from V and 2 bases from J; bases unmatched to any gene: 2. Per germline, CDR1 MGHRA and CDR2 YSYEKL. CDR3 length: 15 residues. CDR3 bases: TGCGCCAGCAGCCCCGGGACAGGGGGCAATCAGCCCCAGCATTTT. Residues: CASSPGTGGNQPQHF.

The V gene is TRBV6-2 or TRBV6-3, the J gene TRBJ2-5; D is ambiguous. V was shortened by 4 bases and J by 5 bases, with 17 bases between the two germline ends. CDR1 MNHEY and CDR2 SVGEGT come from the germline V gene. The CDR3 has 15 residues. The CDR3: CASSLQQTKSETQYF. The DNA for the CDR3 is TGTGCCAGCAGTTTACAGCAAACCAAGTCGGAGACCCAGTACTTC.

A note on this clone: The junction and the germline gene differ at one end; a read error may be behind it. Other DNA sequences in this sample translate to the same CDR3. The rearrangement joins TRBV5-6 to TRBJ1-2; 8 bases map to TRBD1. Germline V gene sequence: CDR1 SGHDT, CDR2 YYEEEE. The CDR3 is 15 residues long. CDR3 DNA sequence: TGTGCCAGCAGCTTGGTGGACAGGGTGGGCTATGGTTACACCTTC. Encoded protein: CASSLVDRVGYGYTF.

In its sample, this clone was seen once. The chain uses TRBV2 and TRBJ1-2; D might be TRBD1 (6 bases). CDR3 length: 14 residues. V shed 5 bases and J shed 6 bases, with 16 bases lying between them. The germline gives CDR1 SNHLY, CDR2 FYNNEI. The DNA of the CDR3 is TGTGCCAGCAGTAACAGACAGGTCTTGGATGGCTACACCTTC. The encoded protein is CASSNRQVLDGYTF.

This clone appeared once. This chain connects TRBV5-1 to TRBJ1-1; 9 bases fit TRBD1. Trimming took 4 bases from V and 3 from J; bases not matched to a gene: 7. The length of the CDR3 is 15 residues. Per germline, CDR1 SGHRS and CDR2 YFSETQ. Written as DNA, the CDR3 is TGCGCCAGCAGCGCCCCTGACAGGGGGGACACTGAAGCTTTCTTT. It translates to CASSAPDRGDTEAFF.

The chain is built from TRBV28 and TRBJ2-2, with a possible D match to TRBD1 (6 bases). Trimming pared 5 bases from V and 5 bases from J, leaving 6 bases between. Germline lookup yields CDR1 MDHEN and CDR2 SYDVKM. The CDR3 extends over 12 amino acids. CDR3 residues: CASSTGTGELFF. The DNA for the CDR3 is TGTGCCAGCAGTACAGGGACCGGGGAGCTGTTTTTT.

The CDR3 spells CASSVLSGGGYTF. CDR3 DNA sequence: TGTGCCAGCAGCGTATTGTCGGGGGGCGGCTACACCTTC. J is TRBJ1-2 and V is TRBV9; D perhaps matches TRBD1 (6 bases). V was shortened by 1 base and J by 8 bases, with 12 bases between the two germline ends. Germline lookup yields CDR1 SGDLS and CDR2 YYNGEE. The CDR3 is made up of 13 amino acids.

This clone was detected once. The CDR3 DNA sequence: TGCACCAGCAGCCGCTCTATAGCGCCGAGGAGCTCCTACAATGAGCAGTTCTTC. Translating gives CTSSRSIAPRSSYNEQFF. The rearrangement joins TRBV1 to TRBJ2-1; the DNA was not compared with TRBD2, the D call given in the table. TRBV1 is flagged as a pseudogene. The CDR3 is 18 residues long.

The DNA of the CDR3 is TGTGCCAGCAGTTCCGGGGACACGACCGGGGAGCTGTTTTTT. This sequence encodes CASSSGDTTGELFF. The V call is TRBV27, the J call TRBJ2-2; tentatively, D is TRBD1 (6 bases). The CDR3 loop spans 14 amino acids. Germline CDR1 and CDR2: MNHEY and SMNVEV (reference sequence). Trimming pared 4 bases from V and 5 bases from J, leaving 11 bases between.

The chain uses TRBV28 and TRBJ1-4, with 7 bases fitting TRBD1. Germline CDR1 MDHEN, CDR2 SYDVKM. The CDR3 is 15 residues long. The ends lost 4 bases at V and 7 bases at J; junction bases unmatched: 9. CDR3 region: CASSSTDRVGEKLFF. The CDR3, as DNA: TGTGCCAGCAGTTCAACAGACAGGGTGGGTGAAAAACTGTTTTTT.

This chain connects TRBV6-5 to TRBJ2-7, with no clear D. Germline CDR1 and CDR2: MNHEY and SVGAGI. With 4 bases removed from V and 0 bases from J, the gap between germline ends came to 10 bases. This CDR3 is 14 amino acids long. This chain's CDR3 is CASSLQVRSYEQYF. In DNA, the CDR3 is TGTGCCAGCAGTTTGCAGGTCCGCTCCTACGAGCAGTACTTC.

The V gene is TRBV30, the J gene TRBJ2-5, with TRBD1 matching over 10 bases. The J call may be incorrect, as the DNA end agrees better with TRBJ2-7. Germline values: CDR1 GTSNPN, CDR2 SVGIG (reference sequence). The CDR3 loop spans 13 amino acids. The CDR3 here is CAWTRDRGYEQYF. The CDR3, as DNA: TGTGCCTGGACTCGGGACAGGGGCTACGAGCAGTACTTC.

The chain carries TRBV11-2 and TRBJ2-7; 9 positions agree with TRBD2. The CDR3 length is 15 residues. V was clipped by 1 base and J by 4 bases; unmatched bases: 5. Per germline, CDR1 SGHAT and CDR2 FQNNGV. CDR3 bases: TGTGCCAGCAGCTTAGGTAGCGGGGGTCCTTACGAGCAGTACTTC. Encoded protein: CASSLGSGGPYEQYF.

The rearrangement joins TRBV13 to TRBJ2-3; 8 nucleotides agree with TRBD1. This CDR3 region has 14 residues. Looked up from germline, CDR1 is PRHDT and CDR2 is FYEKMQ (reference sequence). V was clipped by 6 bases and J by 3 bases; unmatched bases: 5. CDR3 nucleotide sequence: TGTGCCAGCAGGGCCAGGGGGCGAACAGATACGCAGTATTTT. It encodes CASRARGRTDTQYF. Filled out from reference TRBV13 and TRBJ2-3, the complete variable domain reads AAGVIQSPRHLIKEKRETATLKCYPIPRHDTVYWYQQGPGQDPQFLISFYEKMQSDKGSIPDRFSAQQFSDYHSELNMSSLELGDSALYFCASRARGRTDTQYFGPGTRLTVL.

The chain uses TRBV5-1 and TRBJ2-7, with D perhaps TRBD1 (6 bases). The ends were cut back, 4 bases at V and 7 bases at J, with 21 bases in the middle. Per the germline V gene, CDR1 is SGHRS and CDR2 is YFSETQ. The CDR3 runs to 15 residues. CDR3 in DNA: TGCGCCAGCAGCGTCCCCCAGGGGCTCTCTGGGGAGCAGTACTTC. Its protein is CASSVPQGLSGEQYF.

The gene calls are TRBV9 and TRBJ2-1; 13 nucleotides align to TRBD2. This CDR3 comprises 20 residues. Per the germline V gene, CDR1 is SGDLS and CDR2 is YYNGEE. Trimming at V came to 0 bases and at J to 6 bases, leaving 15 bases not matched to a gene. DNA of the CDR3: TGTGCCAGCAGCGTAGGCACTAGCGGGAGGGCCGGCGCCCCTCGCAATGAGCAGTTCTTC. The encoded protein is CASSVGTSGRAGAPRNEQFF.

DNA for the CDR3: TGTGCCAGTAGAGAGAGGAACACCGGGGAGCTGTTTTTT. It specifies CASRERNTGELFF. The chain carries TRBV19 and TRBJ2-2; no clear D. The CDR3 extends over 13 amino acids. Trimming cost V 6 bases and J 1 base, with 6 bases left between them. From germline, CDR1 is LNHDA and CDR2 SQIVND (reference sequence).

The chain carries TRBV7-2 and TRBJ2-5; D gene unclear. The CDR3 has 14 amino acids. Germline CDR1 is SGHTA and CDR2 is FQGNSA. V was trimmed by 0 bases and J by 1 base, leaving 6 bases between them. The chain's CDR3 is CASSLAYSQETQYF. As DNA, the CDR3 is TGTGCCAGCAGCTTAGCTTACAGCCAAGAGACCCAGTACTTC.

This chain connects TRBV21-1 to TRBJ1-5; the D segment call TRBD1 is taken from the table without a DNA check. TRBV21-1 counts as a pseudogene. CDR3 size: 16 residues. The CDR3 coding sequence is TGTGCCAGCAGCAAGCGGGGGACAGGGGTAGGTCAGCCCCAGCATTTT. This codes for CASSKRGTGVGQPQHF.

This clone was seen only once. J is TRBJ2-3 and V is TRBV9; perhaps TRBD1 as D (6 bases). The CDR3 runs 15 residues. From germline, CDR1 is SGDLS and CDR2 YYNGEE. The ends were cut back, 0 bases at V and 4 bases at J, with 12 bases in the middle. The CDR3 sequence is CASSVVQGSPDTQYF. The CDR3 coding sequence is TGTGCCAGCAGCGTAGTACAGGGAAGCCCAGATACGCAGTATTTT.

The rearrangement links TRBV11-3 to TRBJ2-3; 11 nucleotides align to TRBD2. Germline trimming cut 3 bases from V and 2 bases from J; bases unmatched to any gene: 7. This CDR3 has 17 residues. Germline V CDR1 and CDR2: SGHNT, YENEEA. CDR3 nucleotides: TGTGCCAGCAGCTTCGGGACTAGCGGACCCGTCACAGATACGCAGTATTTT. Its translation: CASSFGTSGPVTDTQYF.

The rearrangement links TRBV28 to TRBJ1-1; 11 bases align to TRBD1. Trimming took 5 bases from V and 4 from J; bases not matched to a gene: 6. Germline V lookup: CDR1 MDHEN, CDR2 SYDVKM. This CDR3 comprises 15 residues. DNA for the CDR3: TGTGCCAGCAGTAAACGGACAGGGGGCTTCACTGAAGCTTTCTTT. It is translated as CASSKRTGGFTEAFF.

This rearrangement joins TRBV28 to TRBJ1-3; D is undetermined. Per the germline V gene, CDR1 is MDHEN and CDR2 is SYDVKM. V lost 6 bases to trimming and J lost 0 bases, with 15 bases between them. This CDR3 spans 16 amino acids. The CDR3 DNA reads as TGTGCCAGCAGGACTCTGCGGGTCTCCTCTGGAAACACCATATATTTT. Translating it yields CASRTLRVSSGNTIYF. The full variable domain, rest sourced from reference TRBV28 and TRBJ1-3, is DVKVTQSSRYLVKRTGEKVFLECVQDMDHENMFWYRQDPGLGLRLIYFSYDVKMKEKGDIPEGYSVSREKKERFSLILESASTNQTSMYLCASRTLRVSSGNTIYFGEGSWLTVV.

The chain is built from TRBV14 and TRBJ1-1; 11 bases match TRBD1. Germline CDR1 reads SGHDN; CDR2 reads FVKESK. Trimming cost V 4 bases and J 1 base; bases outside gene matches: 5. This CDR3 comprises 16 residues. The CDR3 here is CASSPGTGGPNTEAFF. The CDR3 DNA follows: TGTGCCAGCAGCCCGGGGACAGGGGGGCCGAACACTGAAGCTTTCTTT.

The CDR3 DNA sequence: TGTGCCATCAGTGAGCAGGGCAACACTGAAGCTTTCTTT. It yields the protein CAISEQGNTEAFF. J is TRBJ1-1 and V is TRBV10-3; possibly TRBD1 for D (5 bases). In germline, CDR1 is ENHRY, CDR2 SYGVKD. CDR3 length equals 13 residues. The V end was cut by 2 bases, the J end by 2 bases, with 6 bases between.